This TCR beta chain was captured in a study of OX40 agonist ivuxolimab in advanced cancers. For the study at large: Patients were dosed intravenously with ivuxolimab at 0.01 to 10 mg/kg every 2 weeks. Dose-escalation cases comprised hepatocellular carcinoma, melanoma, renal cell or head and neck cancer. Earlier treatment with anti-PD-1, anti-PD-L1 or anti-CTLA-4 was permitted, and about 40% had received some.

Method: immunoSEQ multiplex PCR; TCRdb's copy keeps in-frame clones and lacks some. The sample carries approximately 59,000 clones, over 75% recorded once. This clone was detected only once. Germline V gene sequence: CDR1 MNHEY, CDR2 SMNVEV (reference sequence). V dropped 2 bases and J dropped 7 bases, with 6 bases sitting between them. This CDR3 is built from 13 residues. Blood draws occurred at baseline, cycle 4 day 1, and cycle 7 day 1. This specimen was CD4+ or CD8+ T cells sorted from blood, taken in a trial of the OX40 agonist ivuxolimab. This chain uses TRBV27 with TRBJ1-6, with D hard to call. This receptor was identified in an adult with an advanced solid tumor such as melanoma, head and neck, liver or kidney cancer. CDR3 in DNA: TGTGCCAGCAGTTTAACGGAAAATTCACCCCTCCACTTT. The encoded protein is CASSLTENSPLHF.